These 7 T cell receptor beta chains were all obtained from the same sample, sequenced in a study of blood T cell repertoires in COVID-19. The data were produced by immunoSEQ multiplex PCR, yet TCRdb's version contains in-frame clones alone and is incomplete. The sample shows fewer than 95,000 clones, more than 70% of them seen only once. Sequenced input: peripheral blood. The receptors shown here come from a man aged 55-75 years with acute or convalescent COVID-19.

The CDR3 is CASSFQGVPGNTIYF. CDR3 in DNA: TGCGCCAGCAGCTTTCAAGGGGTCCCTGGAAACACCATATATTTT. The rearrangement joins TRBV5-1 to TRBJ1-3, with D possibly being TRBD1 (5 bases). The V and J ends lost 2 bases and 2 bases respectively, with 11 bases between them. This CDR3 region has 15 residues. Germline V gene lookup returns CDR1 SGHRS and CDR2 YFSETQ.

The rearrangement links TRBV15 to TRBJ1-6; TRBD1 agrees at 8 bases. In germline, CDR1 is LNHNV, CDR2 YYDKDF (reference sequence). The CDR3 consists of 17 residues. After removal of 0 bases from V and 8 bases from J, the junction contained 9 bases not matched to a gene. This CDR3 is CATSRELTGVGHSPLHF. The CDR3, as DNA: TGTGCCACCAGCAGAGAGTTGACAGGGGTCGGTCATTCACCCCTCCACTTT.

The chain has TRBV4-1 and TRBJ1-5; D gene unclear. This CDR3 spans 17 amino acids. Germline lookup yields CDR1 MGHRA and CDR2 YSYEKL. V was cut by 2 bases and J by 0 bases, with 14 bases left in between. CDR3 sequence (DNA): TGCGCCAGCAGCCAAACCGGAGGCACGGCTAGCAATCAGCCCCAGCATTTT. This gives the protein CASSQTGGTASNQPQHF.

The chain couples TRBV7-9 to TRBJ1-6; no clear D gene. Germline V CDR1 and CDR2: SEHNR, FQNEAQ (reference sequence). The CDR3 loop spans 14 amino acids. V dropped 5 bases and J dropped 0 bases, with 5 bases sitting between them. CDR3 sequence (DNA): TGTGCCAGCAGCCCGGTCTCCTATAATTCACCCCTCCACTTT. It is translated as CASSPVSYNSPLHF.

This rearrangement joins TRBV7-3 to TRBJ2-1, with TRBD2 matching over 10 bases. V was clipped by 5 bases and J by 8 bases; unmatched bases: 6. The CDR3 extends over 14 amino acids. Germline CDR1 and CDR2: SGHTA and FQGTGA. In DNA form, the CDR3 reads TGTGCCAGCAGCCAAGCGGGAGGGGTGGATGAGCAGTTCTTC. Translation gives CASSQAGGVDEQFF.

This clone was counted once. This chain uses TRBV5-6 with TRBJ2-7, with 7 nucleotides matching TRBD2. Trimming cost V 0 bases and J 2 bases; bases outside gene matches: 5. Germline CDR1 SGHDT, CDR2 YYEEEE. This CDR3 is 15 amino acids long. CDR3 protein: CASSLVGTTTYEQYF. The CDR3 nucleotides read TGTGCCAGCAGCTTGGTAGGGACTACCACCTACGAGCAGTACTTC.

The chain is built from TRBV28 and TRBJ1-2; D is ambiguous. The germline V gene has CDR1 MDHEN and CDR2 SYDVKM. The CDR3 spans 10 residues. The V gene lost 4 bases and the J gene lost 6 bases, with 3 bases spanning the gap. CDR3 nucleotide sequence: TGTGCCAGCAGTTCCGATGGCTACACCTTC. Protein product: CASSSDGYTF.